A single sample is the source of the 17 T cell receptor beta chains below, sequenced in a study of T cell repertoires in cytomegalovirus infection. For these receptors, no antigen is known. TCRdb processed the reads anew with MiXCR; each CDR3 protein has one entry. This table holds 200,000 to 250,000 distinct CDR3 sequences, 35% to 45% found once. The material was CD8+ T cells from cultured PBMCs, obtained from culture after CMV antigen stimulation. These receptors came from a human donor in good health (CMV status not recorded). Some clones in this sample may be carry-over from other donors' samples.

Only a few counts were recorded for this clonotype. The rearrangement uses TRBV11-1 and TRBJ2-1; D assignment may be TRBD1 or TRBD2 (6 bases each). Germline V gives CDR1 SGHAT, CDR2 FQDESV (reference sequence). The CDR3 has 15 amino acids. Trimming stripped 6 bases from V and 0 bases from J, with 12 bases between. CDR3 region: CASRKGGSSYNEQFF. As DNA, the CDR3 is TGTGCCAGCAGGAAAGGGGGGAGCTCCTACAATGAGCAGTTCTTC.

This clonotype was found many times. V usage is TRBV11-2 and J usage is TRBJ2-2; 8 bases fit TRBD2. Germline CDR1 reads SGHAT; CDR2 reads FQNNGV. With V trimmed by 8 bases and J by 7 bases, 9 bases remained unmatched. The CDR3 is 14 residues long. The CDR3 bases are TGTGCCAGCGGCCCTGGACTAGCCCTCGGGGAGCTGTTTTTT. Its translation is CASGPGLALGELFF. Based on the CDR3 plus reference TRBV11-2 and TRBJ2-2, the full variable domain is EAGVAQSPRYKIIEKRQSVAFWCNPISGHATLYWYQQILGQGPKLLIQFQNNGVVDDSQLPKDRFSAERLKGVDSTLKIQPAKLEDSAVYLCASGPGLALGELFFGEGSRLTVL.

J is TRBJ2-4 and V is TRBV5-1; D not certain. From germline, CDR1 is SGHRS and CDR2 YFSETQ. The V gene lost 0 bases and the J gene lost 8 bases, with 12 bases spanning the gap. The CDR3 runs 14 residues. In DNA, the CDR3 is TGCGCCAGCAGCTTGGCGTGGGGTGGTCACATTCAGTACTTC. Translated, it gives CASSLAWGGHIQYF. The whole variable domain, remainder taken from reference TRBV5-1 and TRBJ2-4, is KAGVTQTPRYLIKTRGQQVTLSCSPISGHRSVSWYQQTPGQGLQFLFEYFSETQRNKGNFPGRFSGRQFSNSRSEMNVSTLELGDSALYLCASSLAWGGHIQYFGAGTRLSVL.

The genes are TRBV11-2 and TRBJ2-2, with a tentative D call TRBD1 (6 bases). The CDR3 consists of 15 residues. The germline CDR1 and CDR2 sequences are SGHAT and FQNNGV. V was shortened by 0 bases and J by 7 bases, with 12 bases between the two germline ends. The CDR3 is CASSLERLRGGELFF. The CDR3 nucleotides read TGTGCCAGCAGCTTAGAAAGGCTCAGGGGCGGGGAGCTGTTTTTT.

This clonotype came up a few times. The chain employs TRBV25-1 and TRBJ2-3; tentatively, D is TRBD2 (7 bases). This CDR3 spans 14 amino acids. The germline V and J ends were trimmed by 6 bases and 3 bases, with 13 bases remaining between them. Germline CDR1 and CDR2: MGHDK and SYGVNS. The CDR3: CASRRTAGTDTQYF. The CDR3 nucleotides are TGTGCCAGCAGACGGACAGCGGGAACAGATACGCAGTATTTT.

This clonotype has a handful of counts. V and J are TRBV6-1 and TRBJ2-1, with 9 bases matching TRBD1. CDR3 length: 15 residues. Germline values: CDR1 MNHNS, CDR2 SASEGT. Trimming removed 6 bases from V and 1 base from J; junction bases left unmatched: 4. Here the CDR3 DNA reads TGTGCCAGCAGCGAGGACAGGGGTTCCTACAATGAGCAGTTCTTC. Translation: CASSEDRGSYNEQFF.

This clonotype was counted a few times. V gene TRBV25-1 combines with J gene TRBJ2-5, with 7 bases identical to TRBD2. The J segment lost 5 bases and the V segment lost 0 bases, leaving 3 bases of the junction unmatched. This CDR3 contains 14 residues. CDR1 and CDR2 (germline): MGHDK, SYGVNS. The CDR3 reads CASSEYRAGETQYF. In DNA, the CDR3 is TGTGCCAGCAGTGAATATCGAGCGGGGGAGACCCAGTACTTC.

This clonotype was observed a handful of times. The chain links TRBV12-5 to TRBJ1-5, with 11 bases identical to TRBD1. The CDR3 loop spans 16 amino acids. Germline assignment: CDR1 LGHNT and CDR2 FRNRAP. V dropped 3 bases and J dropped 6; count of bases not matched to a gene: 7. DNA for the CDR3: TGTGCTAGTGGTTTCCTCCCGGGACAGGGGGTTCAGCCCCAGCATTTT. Its protein product is CASGFLPGQGVQPQHF.

This clonotype came up a few times. The V gene is TRBV7-2, the J gene TRBJ2-7, with D possibly being TRBD2 (5 bases). V was shortened by 7 bases and J by 2 bases, with 15 bases between the two germline ends. Per the germline V gene, CDR1 is SGHTA and CDR2 is FQGNSA. The CDR3 totals 14 residues. The CDR3 coding sequence is TGTGCCAGCAACGAACGGACTGGAGCCTACGAGCAGTACTTC. Protein: CASNERTGAYEQYF. The entire variable domain, with the rest obtained from reference TRBV7-2 and TRBJ2-7, is as follows: GAGVSQSPSNKVTEKGKDVELRCDPISGHTALYWYRQSLGQGLEFLIYFQGNSAPDKSGLPSDRFSAERTGGSVSTLTIQRTQQEDSAVYLCASNERTGAYEQYFGPGTRLTVT.

The chain has TRBV6-1 and TRBJ2-7; TRBD2 aligns across 8 bases. CDR3 length: 15 residues. Per the germline V gene, CDR1 is MNHNS and CDR2 is SASEGT. Trimming cost V 7 bases and J 2 bases; bases outside gene matches: 10. In DNA, the CDR3 is TGTGCCAGCAACGAACCGGGGGGGCTTCCCTACGAGCAGTACTTC. It yields the protein CASNEPGGLPYEQYF.

The J gene is TRBJ2-2, the V gene TRBV12-3 or TRBV12-4, with D possibly matching TRBD1 (5 bases). The CDR3 loop spans 14 amino acids. Trimming shortened V by 7 bases and J by 1 base, and 10 bases separated the two germline ends. CDR3 nucleotide sequence: TGTGCCAGCACCCCTAGGGGGAACACCGGGGAGCTGTTTTTT. It codes for CASTPRGNTGELFF.

The rearrangement joins TRBV7-6 to TRBJ1-5; D unclear. The V end was cut by 1 base, the J end by 6 bases, with 7 bases between. This CDR3 has 13 residues. From germline, CDR1 is SGHVS and CDR2 FNYEAQ. CDR3 loop: CASSLGPRQPQHF. The CDR3 DNA is TGTGCCAGCAGCTTAGGGCCCCGTCAGCCCCAGCATTTT.

The V and J genes are TRBV7-9 and TRBJ1-2; 7 bases map to TRBD1. The CDR3 contains 15 residues. Germline CDR1 and CDR2: SEHNR and FQNEAQ (reference sequence). V shed 5 bases and J 4 bases; nucleotides not matched to a gene: 10. This chain's CDR3 is CASSGKGAAFYGYTF. CDR3 nucleotide sequence: TGTGCCAGCAGCGGAAAGGGGGCGGCTTTCTATGGCTACACCTTC. Based on the CDR3 plus reference TRBV7-9 and TRBJ1-2, the full variable domain is DTGVSQNPRHKITKRGQNVTFRCDPISEHNRLYWYRQTLGQGPEFLTYFQNEAQLEKSRLLSDRFSAERPKGSFSTLEIQRTEQGDSAMYLCASSGKGAAFYGYTFGSGTRLTVV.

This clonotype was found a few times. The genes are TRBV6-1 and TRBJ1-5; D is unresolved. V was cut by 4 bases and J by 0 bases, with 10 bases left in between. Germline-derived CDR1 and CDR2 are MNHNS and SASEGT. The CDR3 extends over 15 amino acids. CDR3 coding DNA: TGTGCCAGCAGTGGTTACTTTAATAGCAATCAGCCCCAGCATTTT. It codes for CASSGYFNSNQPQHF.

This clonotype was counted a single time. V gene TRBV5-4 combines with J gene TRBJ1-1, with 7 positions matching TRBD1. CDR1 and CDR2 (germline): SGHNT, YYREEE (reference sequence). V shed 4 bases, J shed 1 base, and the junction held 7 bases outside the gene matches. The CDR3 contains 15 residues. As DNA, the CDR3 is TGTGCCAGCAGCATAAGGGGGCGTTGGAACACTGAAGCTTTCTTT. Its protein product is CASSIRGRWNTEAFF.

This clonotype was counted many times. V is TRBV7-2 and J is TRBJ2-3; D is tentatively TRBD1 or TRBD2 (5 bases each). V was shortened by 2 bases and J by 2 bases, with 11 bases between the two germline ends. The CDR3 totals 15 residues. The germline V gene encodes CDR1 SGHTA and CDR2 FQGNSA. The CDR3 coding sequence is TGTGCCAGCAGCTTATGGGGCGGGCACACAGATACGCAGTATTTT. The encoded protein is CASSLWGGHTDTQYF. Looking up the rest from reference TRBV7-2 and TRBJ2-3 gives the full variable domain: GAGVSQSPSNKVTEKGKDVELRCDPISGHTALYWYRQSLGQGLEFLIYFQGNSAPDKSGLPSDRFSAERTGGSVSTLTIQRTQQEDSAVYLCASSLWGGHTDTQYFGPGTRLTVL.

The chain couples TRBV9 to TRBJ1-5; D might be TRBD1 (6 bases). Per the germline V gene, CDR1 is SGDLS and CDR2 is YYNGEE. The V and J ends lost 0 bases and 3 bases respectively, with 10 bases between them. This CDR3 has 15 amino acids. In nucleotides, the CDR3 is TGTGCCAGCAGCGTAGCGGAGGGGGTCAATCAGCCCCAGCATTTT. It encodes CASSVAEGVNQPQHF.